One and the same sample provided the 15 T cell receptor beta chains below, sequenced in a study of early T cells in non-severe SARS-CoV-2 infection. TCRdb used MiXCR to reprocess the 5' RACE reads, holding one entry per CDR3 protein. The sample records roughly 54,000 distinct CDR3 sequences, around 13% being singletons. Sequencing was performed on whole blood. The source is an adult who was a healthcare worker with PCR-confirmed SARS-CoV-2 infection or an uninfected control (not recorded which).

The rearrangement uses TRBV6-5 and TRBJ1-2; D perhaps matches TRBD1 (5 bases). Germline-derived CDR1 and CDR2 are MNHEY and SVGAGI. This CDR3 is built from 13 residues. Trimming removed 4 bases from V and 4 bases from J, with 10 bases in between. The CDR3 protein is CASSLMGTYGYTF. CDR3 DNA: TGTGCCAGCAGTTTGATGGGGACCTATGGCTACACCTTC.

In DNA form, the CDR3 reads TGCAGTGTTACAGGGGGGATCTACAATGAGCAGTTCTTC. The encoded protein is CSVTGGIYNEQFF. V and J are TRBV29-1 and TRBJ2-1, with TRBD1 matching over 8 bases. The CDR3 loop spans 13 amino acids. Germline loops: CDR1 SQVTM, CDR2 ANQGSEA.

This clonotype has just a few counts. V is TRBV28 and J is TRBJ2-6, with no clear D. There are 12 residues in the CDR3. CDR1 MDHEN and CDR2 SYDVKM come from the germline V gene. Trimming took off 6 bases at V and 4 bases at J, with 4 bases between the two ends. The CDR3 sequence: CASRSGANVLTF. The DNA for the CDR3 is TGTGCCAGCAGGTCGGGGGCCAACGTCCTGACTTTC.

This clonotype was detected only a few times. The genes are TRBV18 and TRBJ2-3; 8 bases are shared with TRBD1. With V trimmed by 2 bases and J by 4 bases, 11 bases remained unmatched. The CDR3 sequence is 17 residues long. Germline values: CDR1 KGHSH, CDR2 LQKENI. CDR3 sequence: CASSPFHRDRSPDTQYF. CDR3 DNA: TGTGCCAGCTCACCATTTCACCGGGACAGGAGCCCAGATACGCAGTATTTT. Complete variable domain (other parts from reference TRBV18 and TRBJ2-3): NAGVMQNPRHLVRRRGQEARLRCSPMKGHSHVYWYRQLPEEGLKFMVYLQKENIIDESGMPKERFSAEFPKEGPSILRIQQVVRGDSAAYFCASSPFHRDRSPDTQYFGPGTRLTVL.

This clonotype was seen ten or more times. The rearrangement links TRBV20-1 to TRBJ2-2; a possible D gene is TRBD1 (5 bases). The germline V and J ends were trimmed by 0 bases and 2 bases, with 13 bases remaining between them. This CDR3 contains 16 residues. Per the germline V gene, CDR1 is DFQATT and CDR2 is SNEGSKA (reference sequence). For the CDR3, the DNA is TGCAGTGCTAGAGATCCCAGGCAGGGAAACACCGGGGAGCTGTTTTTT. As protein: CSARDPRQGNTGELFF.

This clonotype has only a few counts. The chain has TRBV29-1 and TRBJ2-5; D perhaps matches TRBD2 (7 bases). Per the germline V gene, CDR1 is SQVTM and CDR2 is ANQGSEA. The CDR3 covers 15 residues. Trimming took off 7 bases at V and 0 bases at J, with 18 bases between the two ends. The CDR3 DNA reads TGCAGCGCAGACCCGGAGGGGGGGAACCAAGAGACCCAGTACTTC. This encodes CSADPEGGNQETQYF.

CDR3 amino acids: CSASGTSDYEQYF. The CDR3 coding sequence is TGCAGTGCTAGCGGGACTAGTGACTACGAGCAGTACTTC. The rearrangement links TRBV20-1 to TRBJ2-7; 8 bases align to TRBD2. Germline values: CDR1 DFQATT, CDR2 SNEGSKA (reference sequence). After removal of 3 bases from V and 3 bases from J, the junction contained 4 bases not matched to a gene. The CDR3 has 13 amino acids.

The table lists this clonotype with a count of one. The chain recombines TRBV11-2 with TRBJ2-1; 7 bases map to TRBD1. Germline-derived CDR1 and CDR2 are SGHAT and FQNNGV. The V gene end was trimmed by 4 bases and the J gene end by 9 bases; junction bases not matched to a gene: 12. The CDR3 extends over 15 amino acids. CDR3 sequence (DNA): TGTGCCAGCAGCTCGTCGACGACAGGGAGTAGTGAGCAGTTCTTC. It codes for CASSSSTTGSSEQFF.

This clonotype was seen only a few times. V usage is TRBV7-3 and J usage is TRBJ2-5, with a tentative D call TRBD2 (6 bases). The V and J ends lost 1 base and 4 bases respectively, with 16 bases between them. In germline, CDR1 is SGHTA, CDR2 FQGTGA. The CDR3 covers 16 residues. The CDR3 sequence is CASSLMGGVSLETQYF. CDR3 sequence (DNA): TGTGCCAGCAGCTTAATGGGCGGGGTGTCATTAGAGACCCAGTACTTC.

The J gene is TRBJ2-3, the V gene TRBV3-1; 8 bases agree with TRBD2. J gave up 1 base and V 0 bases, and 9 bases lay outside the gene matches. The CDR3 contains 18 residues. The germline gives CDR1 LGHDT, CDR2 YNNKEL (reference sequence). The CDR3 DNA is TGTGCCAGCAGCCAAGATTGGGTAGCGGGGACCGGCACAGATACGCAGTATTTT. The encoded protein is CASSQDWVAGTGTDTQYF.

This clonotype has more than one count but fewer than ten. The chain uses TRBV24-1 and TRBJ1-2; D not resolved. The V and J ends lost 8 bases and 0 bases respectively, with 6 bases between them. The CDR3 consists of 12 residues. Germline CDR1 is KGHDR and CDR2 is SFDVKD. The CDR3 spells CATNQPNYGYTF. The CDR3 DNA reads as TGTGCCACCAACCAGCCTAACTATGGCTACACCTTC.

This clonotype was observed many times. The V and J genes are TRBV29-1 and TRBJ2-3; TRBD1 might be the D (6 bases). The germline gives CDR1 SQVTM, CDR2 ANQGSEA. V was cut by 7 bases and J by 3 bases, with 14 bases left in between. The CDR3 is 13 amino acids. The CDR3 region is CSAHREGTDTQYF. Here the CDR3 DNA reads TGCAGCGCCCACAGGGAAGGTACAGATACGCAGTATTTT.

V gene TRBV28 combines with J gene TRBJ2-7; D gene ambiguous. V shed 5 bases and J shed 5 bases, with 10 bases lying between them. The CDR3 is 12 amino acids. Per the germline V gene, CDR1 is MDHEN and CDR2 is SYDVKM. The CDR3 loop reads CASSPTTDEQYF. The CDR3 DNA sequence: TGTGCCAGCAGTCCCACGACTGACGAGCAGTACTTC.

There are many counts of this clonotype. The chain joins TRBV4-3 to TRBJ1-5; D is unclear. The CDR3 is made up of 14 amino acids. Germline V CDR1 and CDR2: LGHNA, YSLEER. V dropped 9 bases and J dropped 3 bases, with 15 bases sitting between them. As DNA, the CDR3 is TGCGCCAGAGCAATGGACGGAAACAATCAGCCCCAGCATTTT. It is translated as CARAMDGNNQPQHF.

This clonotype appeared a few times. The chain has TRBV7-9 and TRBJ1-1; the D is unclear. Trimming pared 2 bases from V and 4 bases from J, leaving 8 bases between. Germline-derived CDR1 and CDR2 are SEHNR and FQNEAQ (reference sequence). The CDR3 contains 13 residues. In DNA, the CDR3 is TGTGCCAGCAGCTTAACTGCGGGCACTGAAGCTTTCTTT. Its translation: CASSLTAGTEAFF.